This TCR beta chain derives from a study of CD4 T cells in relation to SARS-CoV-2 and coronaviruses. The unexposed donors gave CD4+ T cells in 2011-2018, prior to COVID-19. Isolation of CD4+ T cells took place after less than twelve days in culture. There are a few counts of this clone. Its cognate antigen is unknown. Libraries were prepared by immunoSEQ multiplex PCR; TCRdb keeps only in-frame clonotypes and omits some of them. The sample shows some 26,000 clones, less than 85% of them seen only once. The origin of this receptor is a human donor in good health. Sequencing used CD4+ T cells from PBMCs, cultured in vitro.

The CDR3 loop reads CASSQGRSGSYEQYF. Here the CDR3 DNA reads TGTGCCAGCAGCCAAGGGCGTAGCGGGAGTTACGAGCAGTACTTC. The chain carries TRBV4-2 and TRBJ2-7; 9 bases fit TRBD2. The CDR3 covers 15 residues. Germline CDR1 and CDR2: LGHNA and YNFKEQ. With 1 base clipped from V and 4 bases from J, the junction kept 5 bases outside the gene matches.